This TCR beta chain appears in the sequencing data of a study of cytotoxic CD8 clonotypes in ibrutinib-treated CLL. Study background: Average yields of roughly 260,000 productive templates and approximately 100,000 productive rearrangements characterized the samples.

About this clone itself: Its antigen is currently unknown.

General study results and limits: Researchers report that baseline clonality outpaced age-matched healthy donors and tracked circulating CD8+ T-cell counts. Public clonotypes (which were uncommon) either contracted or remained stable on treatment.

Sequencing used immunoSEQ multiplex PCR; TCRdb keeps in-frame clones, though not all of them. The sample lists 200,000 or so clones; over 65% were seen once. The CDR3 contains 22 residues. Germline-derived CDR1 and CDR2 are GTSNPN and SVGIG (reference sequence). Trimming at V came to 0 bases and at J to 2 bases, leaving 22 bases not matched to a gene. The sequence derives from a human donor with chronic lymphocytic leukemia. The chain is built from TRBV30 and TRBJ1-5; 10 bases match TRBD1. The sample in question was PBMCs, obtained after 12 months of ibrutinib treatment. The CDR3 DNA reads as TGTGCCTGGAGTGTAACCGGGACAGGGGCTTTCCAGGGATGGGTCGGCAATCAGCCCCAGCATTTT. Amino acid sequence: CAWSVTGTGAFQGWVGNQPQHF.